This is a list of T cell receptor beta chains from one sample in a study of CD8+ T cells in alopecia areata. Clones were read by immunoSEQ multiplex PCR, and TCRdb kept only the in-frame ones, dropping some. Of about 270,000 clones in the sample, about three fifths were seen once. Material: CD4+ T cells sorted from blood, obtained at approximately week 51, from a patient treated with tofacitinib. These receptors all stem from a human donor with alopecia areata. Both conserved end residues are part of each CDR3. D genes are given only for firm matches. Not all rows give a size; the values are once, few, many and, for expanded clones, a class.

j_gene | abundance | v_gene | d_gene | CDR3nt | CDR3aa
TRBJ1-1 | . | TRBV19 | TRBD1 | TGTGCCAGTAACGCAGGGGGGAACACTGAAGCTTTCTTT | CASNAGGNTEAFF
TRBJ1-2 | once | TRBV4-1 | . | TGCGCCAGCAGCCAAGATCGCATTAACTATGGCTACACCTTC | CASSQDRINYGYTF
TRBJ2-5 | . | TRBV7-2 | TRBD2 | TGTGCCAGCAGCTTATGGGGGGGTCACCAAGAGACCCAGTACTTC | CASSLWGGHQETQYF
TRBJ1-1 | . | TRBV15 | . | TGTGCCACCAGCAGCCTCGCCGGGGGGGCTTTCTTT | CATSSLAGGAFF
TRBJ1-1 | . | TRBV30 | . | TGTGCCTGGAGTGGTAGGACCACTGAAGCTTTCTTT | CAWSGRTTEAFF
TRBJ1-4 | . | TRBV29-1 | . | TGCAGCGCTGTAACAGAAAAACTGTTTTTT | CSAVTEKLFF
TRBJ2-2 | . | TRBV9 | . | TGTGCCAGCAGCGTAGCGCACACCGGGGAGCTGTTTTTT | CASSVAHTGELFF
TRBJ1-6 | many | TRBV19 | TRBD1 | TGTGCCAGTGCGACAGGGGGCAATTCACCCCTCCACTTT | CASATGGNSPLHF
TRBJ2-5 | . | TRBV5-1 | . | TGCGCCAGCAGCTTGGAGGATACCATCCAAGAGACCCAGTACTTC | CASSLEDTIQETQYF
TRBJ1-1 | . | TRBV6-6 | . | TGTGCCAGCAGCCCCGGACGGATCAACACTGAAGCTTTCTTT | CASSPGRINTEAFF
TRBJ2-3 | . | TRBV30 | TRBD1 | TGTGCCTGGACCGGGGGGACAGGGAGGAGCGATACGCAGTATTTT | CAWTGGTGRSDTQYF
TRBJ2-7 | few | TRBV7-2 | . | TGTGCCAGCAGCTTAGTGAGCGGTTTAATCTACGAGCAGTACTTC | CASSLVSGLIYEQYF
TRBJ2-7 | once | TRBV9 | . | TGTGCCAGCAGCGTAACCGAGGGGCCCTACGAGCAGTACTTC | CASSVTEGPYEQYF
TRBJ1-1 | . | TRBV10-3 | . | TGTGCCATCAGTGTCACAGGGACCCTACTGAACACTGAAGCTTTCTTT | CAISVTGTLLNTEAFF
TRBJ2-5 | . | TRBV14 | TRBD1 | TGTGCCAGCAGCCTCATCGAACCGGGGACAGGCCACCAAGAGACCCAGTACTTC | CASSLIEPGTGHQETQYF
TRBJ2-3 | . | TRBV27 | . | TGTGCCAGCAGTAGCACAGATACGCAGTATTTT | CASSSTDTQYF
TRBJ1-5 | . | TRBV12-5 | TRBD1 | TGTGCTAGTGCCCCCCCCGGACAGGGGCTCCCTGTCCAGCATTTT | CASAPPGQGLPVQHF
TRBJ2-7 | . | TRBV15 | TRBD1 | TGTGCCACCAGCAGAGATCGTGGGACAGGGCGCGAGCAGTACTTC | CATSRDRGTGREQYF
TRBJ2-1 | . | TRBV5-1 | TRBD1 | TGCGCCAGCAGCTTGGCAGGGGGCGAACACAATGAGCAGTTCTTC | CASSLAGGEHNEQFF
TRBJ1-5 | . | TRBV30 | . | TGTGCCTGTTCAGGAGATAGCAATCAGCCCCAGCATTTT | CACSGDSNQPQHF
TRBJ2-3 | . | TRBV18 | . | TGTGCCAGCTCACCTTCGCTCACAGATACGCAGTATTTT | CASSPSLTDTQYF
TRBJ2-7 | few | TRBV29-1 | . | TGCAGCGTTGGTCGGAGGATCGGCGAGCAGTACTTC | CSVGRRIGEQYF
TRBJ2-2 | . | TRBV29-1 | . | TGCAGCGTTGCACCCCAGGGCCTCACCGGGGAGCTGTTTTTT | CSVAPQGLTGELFF
TRBJ1-2 | . | TRBV29-1 | . | TGCAGCGTTGTGGGGGGTGGCTACACCTTC | CSVVGGGYTF
TRBJ1-2 | . | TRBV29-1 | . | TGCAGCGTTGAAGTCCCAGGATTAAACTATGGCTACACCTTC | CSVEVPGLNYGYTF
TRBJ1-6 | . | TRBV5-4 | TRBD1 | TGTGCCAGCAGCTTGCAGGGGGAGAATTCACCCCTCCACTTT | CASSLQGENSPLHF
TRBJ2-5 | . | TRBV5-1 | . | TGCGCCAGCCGGACGGGGGAACTCCAAGAGACCCAGTACTTC | CASRTGELQETQYF
TRBJ2-7 | . | TRBV5-4 | TRBD1 | TGTGCCAGCAGAACCGGGACAGGGACCACCTACGAGCAGTACTTC | CASRTGTGTTYEQYF
TRBJ2-3 | . | TRBV5-1 | . | TGCGCCAGCAGCCGGGGCACAGATACGCAGTATTTT | CASSRGTDTQYF
TRBJ1-1 | . | TRBV30 | . | TGTGCCTGGAGTGTACGTGCGGGGACTGAAGCTTTCTTT | CAWSVRAGTEAFF
TRBJ2-1 | few | TRBV23-1 | . | TGCGCCAGCACGAAAATCTACAATGAGCAGTTCTTC | CASTKIYNEQFF
TRBJ2-5 | . | TRBV29-1 | . | TGCAGCGTTGACGGCAGGGGAGTAGAGACCCAGTACTTC | CSVDGRGVETQYF
TRBJ2-5 | . | TRBV27 | . | TGTGCCAGCAGTGGGGGTTACCAAGAGACCCAGTACTTC | CASSGGYQETQYF
TRBJ2-3 | few | TRBV5-1 | TRBD2 | TGCGCCAGCAGCCGGGGACTAGCAACAGATACGCAGTATTTT | CASSRGLATDTQYF
TRBJ1-2 | . | TRBV29-1 | . | TGCAGCGCTACTTACGGGAGTTCGATTGGCTACACCTTC | CSATYGSSIGYTF